This T cell receptor (beta chain) was recorded in a study of neurological immune-mediated disorders. Across the study: Multiple sclerosis patients numbered some 35, of whom about 30 were relapsing-remitting and 3 secondary progressive.

The authors made cDNA by 5'RACE with 10-nucleotide random UMIs. TCRdb passed the 5' RACE reads through MiXCR, listing each CDR3 protein once. The data contain around 60,000 distinct CDR3 sequences, 3% to 4% of them singletons. This clonotype was seen ten or more times. Its target is not known. Study outcomes and limitations: Phylogenetic grouping assigned the repertoires of 18 of 34 multiple sclerosis patients to one related-CDR3 cluster, which constitutes a possible signature. HTLV-1-associated myelopathy led in TCR clonal expansion, while multiple sclerosis ranked lowest, below healthy controls.

The TCR comes from a woman in her sixties with multiple sclerosis. Sequenced material: PBMCs.

DNA for the CDR3: TGTGCCAGCAGCTTAGGGGTCAATGAGCAGTTCTTC. Translated, it gives CASSLGVNEQFF. This chain uses TRBV7-2 with TRBJ2-1; D unclear. The CDR3 consists of 12 residues. V lost 1 base and J 6 bases, leaving 4 bases between the germline ends. Germline V gives CDR1 SGHTA, CDR2 FQGNSA.